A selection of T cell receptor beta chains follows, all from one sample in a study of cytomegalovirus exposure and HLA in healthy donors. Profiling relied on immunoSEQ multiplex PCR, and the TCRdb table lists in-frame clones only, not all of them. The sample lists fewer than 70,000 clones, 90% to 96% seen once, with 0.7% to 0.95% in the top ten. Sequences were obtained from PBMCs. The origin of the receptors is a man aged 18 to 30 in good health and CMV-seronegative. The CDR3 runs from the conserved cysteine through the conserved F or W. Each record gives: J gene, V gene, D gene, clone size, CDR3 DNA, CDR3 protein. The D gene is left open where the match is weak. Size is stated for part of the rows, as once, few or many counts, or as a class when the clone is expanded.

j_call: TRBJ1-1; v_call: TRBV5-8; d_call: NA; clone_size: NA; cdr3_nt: TGTGCCAGCAGCCGCATCCTTCGGGGGACTGAAGCTTTCTTT; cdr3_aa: CASSRILRGTEAFF
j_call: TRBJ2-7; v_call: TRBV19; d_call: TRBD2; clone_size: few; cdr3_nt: TGTGCCAGCACAAGGGGAGGGGATGCCTACGAGCAGTACTTC; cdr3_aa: CASTRGGDAYEQYF
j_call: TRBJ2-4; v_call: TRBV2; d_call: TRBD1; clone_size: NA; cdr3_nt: TGTGCCAGCAGTAAACGACAGGGGGCGTCCAAAAACATTCAGTACTTC; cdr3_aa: CASSKRQGASKNIQYF
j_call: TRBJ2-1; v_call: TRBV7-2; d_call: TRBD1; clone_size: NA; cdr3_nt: TGTGCCAGCAGCCACCCAGACAGGGGCAAGAATGAGCAGTTCTTC; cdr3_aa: CASSHPDRGKNEQFF
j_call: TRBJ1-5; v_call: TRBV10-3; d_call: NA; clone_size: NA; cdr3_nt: TGTGCCATCAGTGAGTCGTCGTCAGGGGATCAGCCCCAGCATTTT; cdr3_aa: CAISESSSGDQPQHF
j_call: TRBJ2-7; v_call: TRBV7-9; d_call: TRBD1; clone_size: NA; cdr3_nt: TGTGCCAGCAGCCCACCACCCGGGACAGGGACCTACGAGCAGTACTTC; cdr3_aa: CASSPPPGTGTYEQYF
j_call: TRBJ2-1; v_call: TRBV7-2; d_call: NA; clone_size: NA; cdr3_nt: TGTGCCAGCAGCTTAAGGCTAGCAAGAAACAATGAGCAGTTCTTC; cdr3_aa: CASSLRLARNNEQFF
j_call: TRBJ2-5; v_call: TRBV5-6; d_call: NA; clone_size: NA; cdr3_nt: TGTGCCAGCAGCTTGGTAGCCAGGGACCAAGAGACCCAGTACTTC; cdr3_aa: CASSLVARDQETQYF
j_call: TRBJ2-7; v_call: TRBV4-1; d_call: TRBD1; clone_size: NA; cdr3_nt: TGCGCCAGCAGCCAAGTTACCGGGACAGCTTACGAGCAGTACTTC; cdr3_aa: CASSQVTGTAYEQYF
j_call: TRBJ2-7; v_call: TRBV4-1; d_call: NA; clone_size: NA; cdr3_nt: TGCGCCAGCAGCCAAGACGCGGGCTACGAGCAGTACTTC; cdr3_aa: CASSQDAGYEQYF
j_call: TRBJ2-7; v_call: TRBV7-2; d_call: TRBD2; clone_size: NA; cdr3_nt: TGTGCCAGCAGCTTAGTGGTGACTAGCGCCTCCTACGAGCAGTACTTC; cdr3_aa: CASSLVVTSASYEQYF
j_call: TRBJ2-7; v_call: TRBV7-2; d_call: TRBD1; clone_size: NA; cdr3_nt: TGTGCCAGCAGCTCTCCGGGACAGGGCTTGGAGCAGTACTTC; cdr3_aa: CASSSPGQGLEQYF
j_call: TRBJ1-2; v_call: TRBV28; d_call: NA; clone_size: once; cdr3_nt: TGTGCCAGCAGTCTGGTAGGGGACTATGGCTACACCTTC; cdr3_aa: CASSLVGDYGYTF
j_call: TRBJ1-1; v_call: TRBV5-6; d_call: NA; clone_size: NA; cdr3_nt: TGTGCCAGCAGCTTGATGACGGGGGGAGAATGGGCTTTCTTT; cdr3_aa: CASSLMTGGEWAFF
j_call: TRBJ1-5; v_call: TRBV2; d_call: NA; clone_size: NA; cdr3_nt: TGTGCCAGCAGTGCTCGCGGATCAGAGGATCGTCAGCCCCAGCATTTT; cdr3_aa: CASSARGSEDRQPQHF
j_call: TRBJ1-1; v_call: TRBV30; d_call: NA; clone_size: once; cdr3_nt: TGTGCCTGGAGCGGGGCGGGGCGTGAGGCTTTCTTT; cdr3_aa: CAWSGAGREAFF
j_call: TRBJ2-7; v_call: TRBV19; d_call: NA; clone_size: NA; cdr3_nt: TGTGCCAGTAGTTCAGGGGCTCGGGCCTACGAGCAGTACTTC; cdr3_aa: CASSSGARAYEQYF
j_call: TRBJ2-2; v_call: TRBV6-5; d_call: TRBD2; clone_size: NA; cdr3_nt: TGTGCCAGCAGCTACACTAGCGGCGCGAACACCGGGGAGCTGTTTTTT; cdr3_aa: CASSYTSGANTGELFF
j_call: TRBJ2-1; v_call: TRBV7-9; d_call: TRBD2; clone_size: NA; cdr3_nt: TGTGCCAGCAGCTCACCTCGGACTAGCGGGTACAATGAGCAGTTCTTC; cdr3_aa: CASSSPRTSGYNEQFF
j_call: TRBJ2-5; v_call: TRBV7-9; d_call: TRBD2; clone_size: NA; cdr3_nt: TGTGCCAGACTAGCGGGAGAGGAGACCCAGTACTTC; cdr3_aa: CARLAGEETQYF
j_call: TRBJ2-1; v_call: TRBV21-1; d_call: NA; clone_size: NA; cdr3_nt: TGTGCCAGCAGCAAAGATTATAGAGTAGCGGGAGGACATGAGCAGTTCTTC; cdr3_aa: CASSKDYRVAGGHEQFF
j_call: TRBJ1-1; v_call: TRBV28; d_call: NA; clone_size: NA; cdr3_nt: TGTGCCAGCAGTTTGACAGAAAACACTGAAGCTTTCTTT; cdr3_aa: CASSLTENTEAFF
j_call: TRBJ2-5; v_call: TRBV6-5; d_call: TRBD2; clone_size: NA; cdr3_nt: TGTGCCAGCAGTTACTCGGGAGGGAATCGGGAGACCCAGTACTTC; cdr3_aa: CASSYSGGNRETQYF
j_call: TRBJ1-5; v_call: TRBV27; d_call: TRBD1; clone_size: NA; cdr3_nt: TGTGCCAGCGGGCCGGGACAGAGAAATAGCAATCAGCCCCAGCATTTT; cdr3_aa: CASGPGQRNSNQPQHF
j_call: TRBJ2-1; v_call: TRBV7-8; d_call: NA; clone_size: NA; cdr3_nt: TGTGCCAGCAGCTTAAATCCAACTAGTGAGCAGTTCTTC; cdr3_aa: CASSLNPTSEQFF
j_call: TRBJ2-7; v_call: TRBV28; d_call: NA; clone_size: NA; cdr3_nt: TGTGCCAGCAGTTTAAGACAGGTACCCTACGAGCAGTACTTC; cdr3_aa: CASSLRQVPYEQYF
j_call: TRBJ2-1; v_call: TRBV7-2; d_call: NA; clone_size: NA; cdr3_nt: TGTGCCAGCAACCTATTCGGGACTCTTTACAATGAGCAGTTCTTC; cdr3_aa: CASNLFGTLYNEQFF
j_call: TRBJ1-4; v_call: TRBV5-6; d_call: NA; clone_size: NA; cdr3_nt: TGTGCCAGCAGCTTGGACGCCTCCATCCGTCCGGATGAAAAACTGTTTTTT; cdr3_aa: CASSLDASIRPDEKLFF
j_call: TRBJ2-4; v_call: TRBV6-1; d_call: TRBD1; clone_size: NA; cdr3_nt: TGTGCCAGCAGTGGAGGGGGCGATGCCAAAAACATTCAGTACTTC; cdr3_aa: CASSGGGDAKNIQYF
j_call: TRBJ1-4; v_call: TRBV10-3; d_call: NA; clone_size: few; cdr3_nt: TGTGCCATCAGTGCCCAGGCTGATGAAAAACTGTTTTTT; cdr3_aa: CAISAQADEKLFF
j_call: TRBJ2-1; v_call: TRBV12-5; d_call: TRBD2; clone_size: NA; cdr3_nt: TGTGCTAGTGGCCCTAGCGGGAGAGGGTCCTACAATGAGCAGTTCTTC; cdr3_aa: CASGPSGRGSYNEQFF
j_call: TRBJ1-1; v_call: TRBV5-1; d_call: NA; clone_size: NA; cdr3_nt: TGCGCCAGCAGCTTAAACACAATGAACACTGAAGCTTTCTTT; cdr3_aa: CASSLNTMNTEAFF
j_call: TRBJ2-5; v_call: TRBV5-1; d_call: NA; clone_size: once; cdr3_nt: TGCGCCAGCAGCAGCGACCCAAACCAAGAGACCCAGTACTTC; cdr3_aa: CASSSDPNQETQYF
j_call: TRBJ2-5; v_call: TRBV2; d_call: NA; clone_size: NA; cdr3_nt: TGTGCCAGCAGTACTCTAGACCCCCAGTACTTC; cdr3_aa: CASSTLDPQYF
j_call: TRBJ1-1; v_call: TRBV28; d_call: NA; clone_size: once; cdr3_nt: TGTGCCAGCAGCCCCCAAATGGGGGGAACTGAAGCTTTCTTT; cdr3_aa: CASSPQMGGTEAFF
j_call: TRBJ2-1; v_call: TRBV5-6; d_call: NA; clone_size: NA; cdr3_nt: TGTGCCAGCAGCGGGGACTTTTACAATGAGCAGTTCTTC; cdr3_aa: CASSGDFYNEQFF
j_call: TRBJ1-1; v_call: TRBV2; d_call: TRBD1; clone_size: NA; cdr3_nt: TGTGCCAGCAATAGAGGGGGCTTCGACACTGAAGCTTTCTTT; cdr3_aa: CASNRGGFDTEAFF
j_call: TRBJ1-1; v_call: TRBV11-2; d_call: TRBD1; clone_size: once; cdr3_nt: TGTGCCAGCAGCTGGACAGGGTCTGAAGCTTTCTTT; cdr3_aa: CASSWTGSEAFF
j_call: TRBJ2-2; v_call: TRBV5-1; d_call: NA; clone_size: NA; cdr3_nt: TGCGCCAGCAGCTTGACCCACCCAGGGTTGGTAACCGGGGAGCTGTTTTTT; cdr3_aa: CASSLTHPGLVTGELFF
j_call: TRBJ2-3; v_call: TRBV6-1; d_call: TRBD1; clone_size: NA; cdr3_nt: TGTGCCAGCAGTGAGGGGACAGCCGGGGCAGATACGCAGTATTTT; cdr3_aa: CASSEGTAGADTQYF
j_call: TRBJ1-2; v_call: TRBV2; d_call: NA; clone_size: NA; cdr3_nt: TGTGCCAGCAGTGTACGGGGAAACTATGGCTACACCTTC; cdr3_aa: CASSVRGNYGYTF
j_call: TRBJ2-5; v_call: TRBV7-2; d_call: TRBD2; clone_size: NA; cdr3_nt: TGTGCCAGCAGCTTTGATCTAGCGGGAGGGCAAGAGACCCAGTACTTC; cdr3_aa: CASSFDLAGGQETQYF
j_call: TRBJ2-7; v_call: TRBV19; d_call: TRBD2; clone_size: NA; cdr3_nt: TGTGCCAGTAGTCAAGCGGGAGACTACTACGAGCAGTACTTC; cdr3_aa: CASSQAGDYYEQYF
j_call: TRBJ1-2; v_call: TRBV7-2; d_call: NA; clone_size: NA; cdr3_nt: TGTGCCAGCAGCTTAGCAGAGGGTGCTACGCATGGCTACACCTTC; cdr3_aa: CASSLAEGATHGYTF
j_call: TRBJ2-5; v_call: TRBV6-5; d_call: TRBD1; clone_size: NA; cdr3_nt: TGTGCCAGCAGTCGAGGGGGCTTTGAGACCCAGTACTTC; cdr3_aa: CASSRGGFETQYF
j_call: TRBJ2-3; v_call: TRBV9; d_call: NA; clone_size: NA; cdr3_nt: TGTGCCAGCAGCGCCCCGGTAGTATCTGATACGCAGTATTTT; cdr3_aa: CASSAPVVSDTQYF
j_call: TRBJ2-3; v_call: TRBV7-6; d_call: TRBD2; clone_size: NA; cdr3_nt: TGTGCCAGCAGCTTAGCTAGCGGGAGATTTGCAGATACGCAGTATTTT; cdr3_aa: CASSLASGRFADTQYF
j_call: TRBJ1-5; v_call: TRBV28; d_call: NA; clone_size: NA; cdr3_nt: TGTGCCAGCAGTTTCGGGGTCAATCAGCCCCAGCATTTT; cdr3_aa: CASSFGVNQPQHF
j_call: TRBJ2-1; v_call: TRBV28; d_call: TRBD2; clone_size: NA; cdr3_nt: TGTGCCAGGACCTCTGGGACTAGCCCCCTCAATGAGCAGTTCTTC; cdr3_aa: CARTSGTSPLNEQFF
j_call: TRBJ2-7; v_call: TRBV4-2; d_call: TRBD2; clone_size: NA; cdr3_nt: TGTGCCAGCAGCCAACTAGCGGGAGGGCCTGTTAGCTACGAGCAGTACTTC; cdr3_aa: CASSQLAGGPVSYEQYF
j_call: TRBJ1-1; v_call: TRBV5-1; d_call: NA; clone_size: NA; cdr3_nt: TGCGCCAGCTCACAGAATCAGAACACTGAAGCTTTCTTT; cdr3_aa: CASSQNQNTEAFF
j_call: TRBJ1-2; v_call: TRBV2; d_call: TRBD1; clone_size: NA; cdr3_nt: TGTGCCAGCAGTGAATTCGGGACAGGTGCGGGCAACTATGGCTACACCTTC; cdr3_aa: CASSEFGTGAGNYGYTF
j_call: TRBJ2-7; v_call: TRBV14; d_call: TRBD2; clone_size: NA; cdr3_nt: TGTGCCAGCAGCCAACTAGCGGGGTCACCCTACGAGCAGTACTTC; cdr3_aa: CASSQLAGSPYEQYF
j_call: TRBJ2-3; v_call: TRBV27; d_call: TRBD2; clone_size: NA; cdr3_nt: TGTGCCAGCAGTCGCGCGGGACTAGCGAAAGATACGCAGTATTTT; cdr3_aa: CASSRAGLAKDTQYF
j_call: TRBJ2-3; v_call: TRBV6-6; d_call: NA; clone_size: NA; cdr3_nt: TGTGCCAGCAGTTCAGAGGGTCTTGACACAGATACGCAGTATTTT; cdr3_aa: CASSSEGLDTDTQYF